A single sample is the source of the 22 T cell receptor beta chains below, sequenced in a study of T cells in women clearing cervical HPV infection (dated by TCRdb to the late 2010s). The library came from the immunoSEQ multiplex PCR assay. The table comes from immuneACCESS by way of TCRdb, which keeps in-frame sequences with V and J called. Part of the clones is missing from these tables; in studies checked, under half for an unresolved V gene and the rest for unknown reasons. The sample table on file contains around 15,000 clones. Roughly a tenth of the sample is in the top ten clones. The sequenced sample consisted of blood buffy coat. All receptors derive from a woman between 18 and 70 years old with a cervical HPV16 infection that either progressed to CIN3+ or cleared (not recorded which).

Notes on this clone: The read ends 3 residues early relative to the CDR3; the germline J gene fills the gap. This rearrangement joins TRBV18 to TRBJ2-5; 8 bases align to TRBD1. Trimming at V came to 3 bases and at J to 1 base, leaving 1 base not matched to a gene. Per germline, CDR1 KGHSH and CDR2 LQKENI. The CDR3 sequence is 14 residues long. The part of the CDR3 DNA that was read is TGTGCCAGCTCACCTACAGGGGGCCAAGAGACC. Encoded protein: CASSPTGGQET. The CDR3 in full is CASSPTGGQETQYF.

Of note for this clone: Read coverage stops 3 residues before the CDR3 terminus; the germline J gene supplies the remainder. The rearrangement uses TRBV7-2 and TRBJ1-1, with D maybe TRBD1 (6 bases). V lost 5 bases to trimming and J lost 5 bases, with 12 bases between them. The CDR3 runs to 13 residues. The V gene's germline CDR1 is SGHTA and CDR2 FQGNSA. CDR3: CASSPQGRTEAFF. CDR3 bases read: TGTGCCAGCAGCCCACAGGGAAGGACTGAA.

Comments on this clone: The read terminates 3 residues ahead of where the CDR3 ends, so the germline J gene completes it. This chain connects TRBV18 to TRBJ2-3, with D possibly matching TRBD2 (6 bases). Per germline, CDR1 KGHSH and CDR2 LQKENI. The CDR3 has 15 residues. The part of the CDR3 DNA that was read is TGTGCCAGCTCACCCGAATTCGGGGGAGAAGAGACG. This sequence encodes CASSPEFGGEET. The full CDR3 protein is CASSPEFGGEETQYF.

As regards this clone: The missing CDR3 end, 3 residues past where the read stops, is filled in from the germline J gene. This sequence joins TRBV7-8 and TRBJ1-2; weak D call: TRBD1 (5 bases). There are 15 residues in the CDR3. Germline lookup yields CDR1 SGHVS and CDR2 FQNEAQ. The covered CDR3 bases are TGTGCCAGCAGCTCCAACGACGGAGGGGCCTACGAC. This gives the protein CASSSNDGGAYD. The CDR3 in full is CASSSNDGGAYDYTF.

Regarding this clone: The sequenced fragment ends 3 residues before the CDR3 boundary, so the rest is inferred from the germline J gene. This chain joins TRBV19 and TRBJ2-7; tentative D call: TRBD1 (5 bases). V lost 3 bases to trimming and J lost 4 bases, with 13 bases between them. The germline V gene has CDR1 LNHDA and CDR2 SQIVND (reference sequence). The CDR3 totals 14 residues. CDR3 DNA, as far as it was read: TGTGCCAGTAGTATTGGGCAGGGTACATACGAG. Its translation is CASSIGQGTYE. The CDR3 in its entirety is CASSIGQGTYEQYF.

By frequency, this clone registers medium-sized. The part of the CDR3 DNA that was read is TGTGCCAGCAGTCCCTATGCTAGCGCGGGGTCGGTGGACATT. It specifies CASSPYASAGSVDI. The whole CDR3 protein is CASSPYASAGSVDIQYF. The rearrangement uses TRBV7-3 and TRBJ2-4; maybe TRBD2 (6 bases). From the germline J gene comes the end of the CDR3, since the read stops 3 residues before it. V was cut by 6 bases and J by 8 bases, with 26 bases left in between. CDR1 and CDR2 (germline): SGHTA, FQGTGA. The CDR3 has 17 amino acids.

The CDR3 here is CASSFRGGETQYF. CDR3 bases read: TGTGCCAGCAGCTTCAGGGGAGGGGAGACG. V is TRBV7-6 and J is TRBJ2-3, with a tentative D call TRBD2 (7 bases). The read terminates 3 residues ahead of where the CDR3 ends, so the germline J gene completes it. This CDR3 has 13 amino acids. CDR1 SGHVS and CDR2 FNYEAQ come from the germline V gene.

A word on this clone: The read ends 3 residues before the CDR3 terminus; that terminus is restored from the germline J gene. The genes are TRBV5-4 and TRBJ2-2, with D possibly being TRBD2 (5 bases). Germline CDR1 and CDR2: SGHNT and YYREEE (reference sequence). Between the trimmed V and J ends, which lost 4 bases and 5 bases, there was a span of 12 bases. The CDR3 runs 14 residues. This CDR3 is CASSPGSPTGELFF. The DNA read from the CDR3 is TGTGCCAGCAGCCCGGGGAGCCCAACCGGGGAG.

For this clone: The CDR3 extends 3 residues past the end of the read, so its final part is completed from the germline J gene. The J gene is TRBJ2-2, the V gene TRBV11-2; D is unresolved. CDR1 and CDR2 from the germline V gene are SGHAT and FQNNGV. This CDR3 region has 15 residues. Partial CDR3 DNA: TGTGCCAGCAGCTTGAGGCTAGGCAATAATTCACCG. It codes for CASSLRLGNNSP. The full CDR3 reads CASSLRLGNNSPLFF.

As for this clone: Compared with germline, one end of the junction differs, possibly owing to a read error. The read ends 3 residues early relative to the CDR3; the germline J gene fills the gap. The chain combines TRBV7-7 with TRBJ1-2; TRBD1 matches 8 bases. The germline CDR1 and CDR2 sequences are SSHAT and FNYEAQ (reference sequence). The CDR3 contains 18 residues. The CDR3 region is CASSPRTGPLFSNYGYTF. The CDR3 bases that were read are TGTGCTAGCAGCCCGAGGACAGGGCCCCTGTTTTCTAACTATGGC.

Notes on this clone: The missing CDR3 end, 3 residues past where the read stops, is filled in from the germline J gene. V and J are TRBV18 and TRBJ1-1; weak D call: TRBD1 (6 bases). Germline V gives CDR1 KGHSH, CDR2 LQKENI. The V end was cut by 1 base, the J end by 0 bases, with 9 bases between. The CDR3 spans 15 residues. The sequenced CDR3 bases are TGTGCCAGCTCACCACGACAGGAAATGAACACTGAA. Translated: CASSPRQEMNTE. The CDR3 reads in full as CASSPRQEMNTEAFF.

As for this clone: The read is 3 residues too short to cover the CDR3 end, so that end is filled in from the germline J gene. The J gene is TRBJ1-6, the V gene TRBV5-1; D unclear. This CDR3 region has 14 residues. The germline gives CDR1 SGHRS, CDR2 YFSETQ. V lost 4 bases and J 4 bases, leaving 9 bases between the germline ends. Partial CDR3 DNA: TGCGCCAGCAGCCCCGCGGGGTATAATTCACCC. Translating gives CASSPAGYNSP. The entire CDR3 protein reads CASSPAGYNSPLHF.

The chain's CDR3 is CASSPRGQSYEQYF. CDR3 DNA, as far as it was read: TGTGCCAGCAGCCCCCGGGGACAGTCCTACGAG. The chain has TRBV7-2 and TRBJ2-7; TRBD1 aligns across 7 bases. The read gets to within 3 residues of the CDR3 end, and the germline J gene fills in the rest. The CDR3 sequence is 14 residues long. The germline V gene encodes CDR1 SGHTA and CDR2 FQGNSA. V was clipped by 5 bases and J by 1 base; unmatched bases: 5.

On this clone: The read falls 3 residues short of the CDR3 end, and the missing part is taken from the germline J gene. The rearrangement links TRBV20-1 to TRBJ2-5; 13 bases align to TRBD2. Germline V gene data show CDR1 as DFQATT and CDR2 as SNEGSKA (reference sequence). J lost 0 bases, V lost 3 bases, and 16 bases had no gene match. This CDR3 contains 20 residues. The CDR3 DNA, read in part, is TGCAGTGCTAGCCCTCAGACGCCGGGACTAGCGGGGAAGTACCAAGAGACC. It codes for CSASPQTPGLAGKYQET. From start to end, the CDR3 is CSASPQTPGLAGKYQETQYF.

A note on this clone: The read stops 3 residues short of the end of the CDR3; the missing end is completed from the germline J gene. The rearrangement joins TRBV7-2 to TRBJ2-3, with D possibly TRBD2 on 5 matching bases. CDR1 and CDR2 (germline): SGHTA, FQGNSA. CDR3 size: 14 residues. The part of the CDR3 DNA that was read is TGTGCCAGCAGCTTAGCGATTCGGGGAGAGACG. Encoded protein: CASSLAIRGET. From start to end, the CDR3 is CASSLAIRGETQYF.

The sequenced part of the CDR3 DNA is TGTGCCAGCAGTAACCATTGGGGCAGGGCAACCGGGGAGACC. This encodes CASSNHWGRATGET. The CDR3 in full is CASSNHWGRATGETQYF. This chain uses TRBV6-9 with TRBJ2-5; a possible D gene is TRBD1 (5 bases). The CDR3 is cut off 3 residues early in the read; its end comes from the germline J gene. The CDR3 sequence is 17 residues long. Trimming removed 5 bases at V and 5 bases at J, with 24 bases between. CDR1 is MNHGY and CDR2 is SVAAGI in the germline V gene.

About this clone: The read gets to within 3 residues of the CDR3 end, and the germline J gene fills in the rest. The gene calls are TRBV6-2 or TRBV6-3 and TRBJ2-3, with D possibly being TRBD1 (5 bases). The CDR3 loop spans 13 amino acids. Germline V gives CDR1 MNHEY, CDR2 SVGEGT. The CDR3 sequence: CASRADSEETQYF. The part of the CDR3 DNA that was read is TGTGCCAGCAGGGCCGACAGCGAAGAGACG.

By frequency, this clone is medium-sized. The CDR3 bases that were read are TGTGCCAGCAGTGAAATCGGCGGAGGAAATAATTCACCC. Protein product: CASSEIGGGNNSP. The complete CDR3 sequence is CASSEIGGGNNSPLHF. The gene calls are TRBV2 and TRBJ1-6; D ambiguous. The missing CDR3 end, 3 residues past where the read stops, is filled in from the germline J gene. Trimming left V 2 bases short and J 5 bases short, with 13 bases between. In germline, CDR1 is SNHLY, CDR2 FYNNEI. The CDR3 length is 16 residues.

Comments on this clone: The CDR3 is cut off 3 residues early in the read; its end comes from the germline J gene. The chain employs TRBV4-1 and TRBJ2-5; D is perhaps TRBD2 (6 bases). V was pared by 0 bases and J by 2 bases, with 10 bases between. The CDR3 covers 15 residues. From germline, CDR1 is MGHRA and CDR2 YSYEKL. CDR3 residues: CASSQDGRGQETQYF. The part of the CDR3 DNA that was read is TGCGCCAGCAGCCAAGATGGGCGGGGACAAGAGACC.

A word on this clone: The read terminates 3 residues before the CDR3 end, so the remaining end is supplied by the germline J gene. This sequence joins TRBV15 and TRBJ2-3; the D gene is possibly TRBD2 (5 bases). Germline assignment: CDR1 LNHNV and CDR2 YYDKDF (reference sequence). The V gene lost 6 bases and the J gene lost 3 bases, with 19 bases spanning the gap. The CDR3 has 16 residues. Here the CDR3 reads CATSPFSSGETDTQYF. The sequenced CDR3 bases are TGTGCCACCAGTCCTTTTTCCAGCGGCGAGACAGATACG.

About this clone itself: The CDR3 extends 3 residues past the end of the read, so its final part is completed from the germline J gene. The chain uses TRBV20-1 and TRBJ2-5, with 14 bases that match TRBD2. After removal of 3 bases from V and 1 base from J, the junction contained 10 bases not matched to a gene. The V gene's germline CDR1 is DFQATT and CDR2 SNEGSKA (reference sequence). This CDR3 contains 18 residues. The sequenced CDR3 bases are TGCAGTGCTAGGGACCAGACTAGCGGGGGGGCCGGCCAAGAGACC. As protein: CSARDQTSGGAGQET. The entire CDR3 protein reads CSARDQTSGGAGQETQYF.

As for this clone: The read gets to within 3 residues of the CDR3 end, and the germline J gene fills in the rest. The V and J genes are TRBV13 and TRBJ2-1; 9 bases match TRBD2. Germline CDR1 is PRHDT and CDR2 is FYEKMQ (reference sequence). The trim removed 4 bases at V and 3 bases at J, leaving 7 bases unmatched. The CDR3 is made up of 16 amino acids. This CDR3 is CASSSLSGGGYNEQFF. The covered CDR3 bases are TGTGCCAGCAGCTCCCTTAGCGGGGGCGGCTACAATGAG.